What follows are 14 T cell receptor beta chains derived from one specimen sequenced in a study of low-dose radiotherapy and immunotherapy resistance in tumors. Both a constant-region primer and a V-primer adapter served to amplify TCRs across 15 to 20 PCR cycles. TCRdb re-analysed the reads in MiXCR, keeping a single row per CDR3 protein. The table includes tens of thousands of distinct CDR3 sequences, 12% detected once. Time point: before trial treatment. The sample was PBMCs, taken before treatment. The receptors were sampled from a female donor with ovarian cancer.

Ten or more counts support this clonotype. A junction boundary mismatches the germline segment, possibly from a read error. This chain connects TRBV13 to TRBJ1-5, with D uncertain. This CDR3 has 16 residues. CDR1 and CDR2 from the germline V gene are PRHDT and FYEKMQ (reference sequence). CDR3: CASSLGLRGTNQPQHF. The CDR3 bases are TGTGCCAGCAGTTTAGGCCTGCGGGGAACCAATCAGCCCCAGCATTTT.

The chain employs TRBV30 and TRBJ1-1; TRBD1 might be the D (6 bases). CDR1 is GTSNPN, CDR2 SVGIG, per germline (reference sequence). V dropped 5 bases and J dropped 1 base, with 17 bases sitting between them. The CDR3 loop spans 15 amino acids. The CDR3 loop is CAWSGGGRQNTEAFF. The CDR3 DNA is TGTGCCTGGTCCGGGGGGGGGCGTCAGAACACTGAAGCTTTCTTT.

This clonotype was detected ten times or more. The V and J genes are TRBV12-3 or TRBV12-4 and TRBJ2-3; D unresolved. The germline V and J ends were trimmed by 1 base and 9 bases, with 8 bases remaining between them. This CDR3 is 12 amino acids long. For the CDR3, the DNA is TGTGCCAGCAGTTTAGTGGAGAGCACGCAGTATTTT. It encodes CASSLVESTQYF.

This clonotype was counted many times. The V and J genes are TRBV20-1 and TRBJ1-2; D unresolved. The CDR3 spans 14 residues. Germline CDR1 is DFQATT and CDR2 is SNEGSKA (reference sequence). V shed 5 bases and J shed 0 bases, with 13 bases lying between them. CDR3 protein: CSAPAAASNYGYTF. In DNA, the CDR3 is TGCAGTGCTCCTGCCGCAGCCTCTAACTATGGCTACACCTTC.

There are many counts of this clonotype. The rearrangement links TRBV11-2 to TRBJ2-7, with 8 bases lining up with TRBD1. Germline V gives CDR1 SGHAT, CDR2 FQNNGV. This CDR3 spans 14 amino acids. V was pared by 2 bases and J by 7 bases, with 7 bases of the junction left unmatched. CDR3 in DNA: TGTGCCAGCAGCTTACCCCAGGGGGCGTTTGAGCAGTACTTC. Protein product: CASSLPQGAFEQYF.

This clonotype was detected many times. The chain's CDR3 is CASSQLPGQGADEQYF. Written as DNA, the CDR3 is TGTGCCAGCAGCCAACTGCCGGGACAGGGGGCGGACGAGCAGTACTTC. This chain links TRBV14 with TRBJ2-7, with 12 bases matching TRBD1. Per germline, CDR1 SGHDN and CDR2 FVKESK. The CDR3 length is 16 residues. The V and J ends lost 2 bases and 5 bases, in that order; junction bases with no gene match: 7.

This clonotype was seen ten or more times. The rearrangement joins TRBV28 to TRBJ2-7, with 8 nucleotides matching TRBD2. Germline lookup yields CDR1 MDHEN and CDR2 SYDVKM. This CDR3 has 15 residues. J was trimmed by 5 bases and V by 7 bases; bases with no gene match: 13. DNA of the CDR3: TGTGCCAGCACGACGGGAGGGGACCCCCCGGACGAGCAGTACTTC. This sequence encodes CASTTGGDPPDEQYF.

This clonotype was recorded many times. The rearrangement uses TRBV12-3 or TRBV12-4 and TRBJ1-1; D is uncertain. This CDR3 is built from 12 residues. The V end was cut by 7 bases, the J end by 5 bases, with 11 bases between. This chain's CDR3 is CASTPRVTEAFF. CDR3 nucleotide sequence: TGTGCCAGCACCCCTCGAGTTACTGAAGCTTTCTTT.

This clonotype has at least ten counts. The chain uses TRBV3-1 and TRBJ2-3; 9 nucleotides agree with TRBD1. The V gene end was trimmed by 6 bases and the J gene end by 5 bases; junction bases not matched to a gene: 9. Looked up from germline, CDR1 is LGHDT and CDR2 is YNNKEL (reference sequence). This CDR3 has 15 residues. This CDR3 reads CASSQQGARVDTQYF. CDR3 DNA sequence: TGTGCCAGCAGTCAACAGGGGGCGAGGGTAGATACGCAGTATTTT.

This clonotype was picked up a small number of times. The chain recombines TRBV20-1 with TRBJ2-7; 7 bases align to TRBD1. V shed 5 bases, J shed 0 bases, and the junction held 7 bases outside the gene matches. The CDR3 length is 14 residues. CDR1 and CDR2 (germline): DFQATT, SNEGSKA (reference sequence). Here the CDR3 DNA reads TGCAGTGCTCACAGGGGAACCAACTCCTACGAGCAGTACTTC. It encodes CSAHRGTNSYEQYF.

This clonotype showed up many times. CDR3 DNA: TGTGCCAGCAGCTTAGGACAAAGTTCCGAAAAACTGTTTTTT. Translated: CASSLGQSSEKLFF. J is TRBJ1-4 and V is TRBV11-2; D is unclear. With 1 base removed from V and 8 bases from J, the gap between germline ends came to 11 bases. The CDR3 totals 14 residues. CDR1 is SGHAT and CDR2 is FQNNGV in the germline V gene. The full variable domain, rest sourced from reference TRBV11-2 and TRBJ1-4, is EAGVAQSPRYKIIEKRQSVAFWCNPISGHATLYWYQQILGQGPKLLIQFQNNGVVDDSQLPKDRFSAERLKGVDSTLKIQPAKLEDSAVYLCASSLGQSSEKLFFGSGTQLSVL.

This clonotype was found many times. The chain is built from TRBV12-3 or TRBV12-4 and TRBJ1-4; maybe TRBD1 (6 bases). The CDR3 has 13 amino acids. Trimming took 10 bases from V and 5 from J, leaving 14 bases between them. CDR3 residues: CATRQANNEKLFF. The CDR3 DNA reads TGTGCCACCCGACAGGCCAACAATGAAAAACTGTTTTTT.

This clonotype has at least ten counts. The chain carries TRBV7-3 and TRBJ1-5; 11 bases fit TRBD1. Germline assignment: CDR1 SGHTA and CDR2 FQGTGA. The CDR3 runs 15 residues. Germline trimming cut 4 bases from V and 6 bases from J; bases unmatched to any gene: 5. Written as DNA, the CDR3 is TGTGCCAGCAGCTCCGGGACAGGGGGATTTCAGCCCCAGCATTTT. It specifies CASSSGTGGFQPQHF.

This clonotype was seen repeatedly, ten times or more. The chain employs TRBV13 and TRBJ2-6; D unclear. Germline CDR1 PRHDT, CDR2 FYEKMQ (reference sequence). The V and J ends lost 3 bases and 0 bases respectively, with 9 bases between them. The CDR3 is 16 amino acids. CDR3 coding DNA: TGTGCCAGCAGCTTGGAAGGGAACTCTGGGGCCAACGTCCTGACTTTC. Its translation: CASSLEGNSGANVLTF.